The 22 T cell receptor beta chains below were found in one sample sequenced in a study of blood T cell repertoires in COVID-19. Assay used: immunoSEQ multiplex PCR; TCRdb lists only in-frame clones, some missing. In the table there are 85,000 to 120,000 clones, roughly 85% of which are singletons. The specimen was peripheral blood. The receptors stem from a man aged 50 to 60 with active COVID-19.

As regards this clone: One end of the junction fails to match germline, which may point to a read error. The chain carries TRBV6-6 and TRBJ2-7; 8 bases fit TRBD1. The germline CDR1 and CDR2 sequences are MNHNY and SVGAGI (reference sequence). CDR3 size: 15 residues. The CDR3 protein is CASSNSDRVMSEQYF. The CDR3, as DNA: TGTGCCAGCAGTAACTCGGACAGGGTTATGTCCGAGCAGTACTTC.

This clone has only one observation. The J gene is TRBJ2-7, the V gene TRBV13, with TRBD2 identical over 8 bases. CDR3 length equals 15 residues. V was clipped by 0 bases and J by 11 bases; unmatched bases: 12. CDR1 is PRHDT, CDR2 FYEKMQ, per germline (reference sequence). DNA of the CDR3: TGTGCCAGCAGCTTAGGAGTGCGGACTAGCATCCCCGAGTACTTC. Amino acids: CASSLGVRTSIPEYF.

The chain is built from TRBV11-3 and TRBJ1-3; D gene ambiguous. Germline V gene data show CDR1 as SGHNT and CDR2 as YENEEA. V dropped 5 bases and J dropped 0 bases, with 11 bases sitting between them. The CDR3 totals 15 residues. CDR3 nucleotide sequence: TGTGCCAGCAGCGCGAATCCGAGCTCTGGAAACACCATATATTTT. Protein: CASSANPSSGNTIYF.

V is TRBV18 and J is TRBJ1-5; 7 bases map to TRBD1. This CDR3 region has 16 residues. Germline trimming cut 3 bases from V and 3 bases from J; bases unmatched to any gene: 8. Per germline, CDR1 KGHSH and CDR2 LQKENI. The CDR3 coding sequence is TGTGCCAGCTCACCGACGACAGGGATGGACAATCAGCCCCAGCATTTT. This sequence encodes CASSPTTGMDNQPQHF. Full variable domain (remainder filled in from reference TRBV18 and TRBJ1-5): NAGVMQNPRHLVRRRGQEARLRCSPMKGHSHVYWYRQLPEEGLKFMVYLQKENIIDESGMPKERFSAEFPKEGPSILRIQQVVRGDSAAYFCASSPTTGMDNQPQHFGDGTRLSIL.

The gene calls are TRBV19 and TRBJ2-7, with TRBD2 identical over 7 bases. This CDR3 is 16 amino acids long. Germline CDR1 LNHDA, CDR2 SQIVND (reference sequence). The junction had 16 bases not matched to a gene; V was cut back by 8 bases and J by 3 bases. CDR3 residues: CASVPPTSALYYEQYF. The CDR3 coding sequence is TGTGCCAGTGTCCCCCCTACTAGCGCTCTCTACTACGAGCAGTACTTC.

This clone came up once. This chain links TRBV9 with TRBJ2-2, with 13 bases aligning to TRBD2. V shed 0 bases and J 3 bases; nucleotides not matched to a gene: 5. Germline values: CDR1 SGDLS, CDR2 YYNGEE. This CDR3 has 18 amino acids. CDR3 nucleotides: TGTGCCAGCAGCGTAGGACTAGCGGGGGGCACGTACACCGGGGAGCTGTTTTTT. This encodes CASSVGLAGGTYTGELFF. The entire variable domain, with the rest obtained from reference TRBV9 and TRBJ2-2, is as follows: DSGVTQTPKHLITATGQRVTLRCSPRSGDLSVYWYQQSLDQGLQFLIQYYNGEERAKGNILERFSAQQFPDLHSELNLSSLELGDSALYFCASSVGLAGGTYTGELFFGEGSRLTVL.

The chain has TRBV9 and TRBJ1-5; 9 nucleotides agree with TRBD1. There are 15 residues in the CDR3. Trimming at V came to 4 bases and at J to 6 bases, leaving 8 bases not matched to a gene. In germline, CDR1 is SGDLS, CDR2 YYNGEE. Here the CDR3 DNA reads TGTGCCAGCAGCCTCACAGGGGGCGGAGGTCAGCCCCAGCATTTT. Its translation: CASSLTGGGGQPQHF.

The V call is TRBV11-2, the J call TRBJ1-2; a possible D gene is TRBD1 (6 bases). This CDR3 comprises 13 residues. Between the trimmed V and J ends, which lost 5 bases and 4 bases, there was a span of 11 bases. CDR1 SGHAT and CDR2 FQNNGV come from the germline V gene. The CDR3 nucleotides are TGTGCCAGCAGCACCGGGACAAGCTATGGCTACACCTTC. This codes for CASSTGTSYGYTF.

This rearrangement joins TRBV23-1 to TRBJ1-6, with 8 bases fitting TRBD1. TRBV23-1 is classed as an ORF, of uncertain function. There are 17 residues in the CDR3. Germline trimming cut 0 bases from V and 6 bases from J; bases unmatched to any gene: 7. In nucleotides, the CDR3 is TGCGCCAGCAGTCAATCCATTTCGGGACAGGCTAATTCACCCCTCCACTTT. Its protein is CASSQSISGQANSPLHF.

The chain carries TRBV5-1 and TRBJ2-7; D not certain. V was cut by 4 bases and J by 7 bases, with 9 bases left in between. This CDR3 is 11 amino acids long. The V gene's germline CDR1 is SGHRS and CDR2 YFSETQ. CDR3 in amino acids: CASSPGNEQYF. As DNA, the CDR3 is TGCGCCAGCAGCCCAGGCAATGAGCAGTACTTC. Full variable domain (rest looked up from reference TRBV5-1 and TRBJ2-7): KAGVTQTPRYLIKTRGQQVTLSCSPISGHRSVSWYQQTPGQGLQFLFEYFSETQRNKGNFPGRFSGRQFSNSRSEMNVSTLELGDSALYLCASSPGNEQYFGPGTRLTVT.

The genes are TRBV6-6 and TRBJ2-2; D gene ambiguous. From germline, CDR1 is MNHNY and CDR2 SVGAGI (reference sequence). This CDR3 contains 13 residues. The germline V and J ends were trimmed by 4 bases and 5 bases, with 8 bases remaining between them. DNA for the CDR3: TGTGCCAGCAGTTCCCCAGTTACCGGGGAGCTGTTTTTT. It encodes CASSSPVTGELFF.

V usage is TRBV7-2 and J usage is TRBJ2-6; 9 positions agree with TRBD2. V shed 8 bases and J 0 bases; nucleotides not matched to a gene: 8. The CDR3 extends over 17 amino acids. The germline V gene has CDR1 SGHTA and CDR2 FQGNSA. CDR3 amino acids: CASARPSGVSGANVLTF. In DNA form, the CDR3 reads TGTGCCAGCGCAAGGCCTAGCGGGGTCTCTGGGGCCAACGTCCTGACTTTC.

The CDR3 nucleotides read TGTGCCAGCAGCTTATATAAGAGAGGGTTTCGGGTCAATGAGCAGTTCTTC. As protein: CASSLYKRGFRVNEQFF. V is TRBV7-2 and J is TRBJ2-1, with TRBD2 as a possible D gene (5 bases). In germline, CDR1 is SGHTA, CDR2 FQGNSA. Trimming left V 2 bases short and J 6 bases short, with 20 bases between. The CDR3 contains 17 residues.

The genes are TRBV6-2 or TRBV6-3 and TRBJ2-5; 10 bases align to TRBD2. The CDR3 contains 16 residues. Germline loops: CDR1 MNHEY, CDR2 SVGEGT. The trim removed 4 bases at V and 5 bases at J, leaving 10 bases unmatched. CDR3 loop: CASSSAAGGRRETQYF. In DNA, the CDR3 is TGTGCCAGCAGTTCAGCAGCGGGGGGGCGTCGGGAGACCCAGTACTTC.

This sequence joins TRBV5-4 and TRBJ2-3; 11 nucleotides match TRBD2. The junction had 7 bases not matched to a gene; V was cut back by 4 bases and J by 3 bases. The germline V gene encodes CDR1 SGHNT and CDR2 YYREEE (reference sequence). The CDR3 loop spans 16 amino acids. The CDR3 region is CASSHLLAGETDTQYF. CDR3 DNA: TGTGCCAGCAGCCATCTACTAGCGGGGGAGACAGATACGCAGTATTTT.

The chain couples TRBV6-2 or TRBV6-3 to TRBJ2-1, with 12 bases that match TRBD2. CDR3 length equals 16 residues. The V segment lost 5 bases and the J segment 9 bases; nucleotides outside the gene matches: 11. Germline V lookup: CDR1 MNHEY, CDR2 SVGEGT. CDR3 nucleotides: TGTGCCAGCAGTCGACTAGCGGGGGCTGATAAATTTGAGCAGTTCTTC. This encodes CASSRLAGADKFEQFF.

The rearrangement links TRBV2 to TRBJ2-7, with a weak D call TRBD1 (7 bases). Germline V lookup: CDR1 SNHLY, CDR2 FYNNEI. The V gene lost 4 bases and the J gene lost 5 bases, with 18 bases spanning the gap. The length of the CDR3 is 15 residues. The CDR3 loop reads CASSVGQLRGDEQYF. The DNA for the CDR3 is TGTGCCAGCAGTGTGGGACAGCTAAGGGGGGACGAGCAGTACTTC.

The rearrangement links TRBV30 to TRBJ1-5; TRBD1 is a possible D gene (5 bases). Per germline, CDR1 GTSNPN and CDR2 SVGIG (reference sequence). V was shortened by 5 bases and J by 7 bases, with 18 bases between the two germline ends. CDR3 length equals 14 residues. CDR3 DNA sequence: TGTGCCTGGGAGACCCAGGGCGGGAACCAGCCCCAGCATTTT. Translating it yields CAWETQGGNQPQHF.

This chain connects TRBV18 to TRBJ2-3; TRBD1 is a possible D gene (5 bases). Germline V gene sequence: CDR1 KGHSH, CDR2 LQKENI. Trimming took off 6 bases at V and 6 bases at J, with 10 bases between the two ends. The CDR3 is made up of 12 amino acids. CDR3 amino acids: CASSIKGDTQYF. CDR3 bases: TGTGCCAGCTCTATTAAGGGGGATACGCAGTATTTT.

In DNA, the CDR3 is TGTGCCAGCAGTTTAAACAGGGGCAACACCGGGGAGCTGTTTTTT. Protein product: CASSLNRGNTGELFF. J is TRBJ2-2 and V is TRBV27; 7 bases line up with TRBD1. This CDR3 comprises 15 residues. The J segment lost 2 bases and the V segment lost 2 bases, leaving 2 bases of the junction unmatched. CDR1 and CDR2 (germline): MNHEY, SMNVEV (reference sequence).

The chain recombines TRBV7-8 with TRBJ1-5; D perhaps matches TRBD1 (6 bases). Looked up from germline, CDR1 is SGHVS and CDR2 is FQNEAQ. The CDR3 is made up of 17 amino acids. V was shortened by 5 bases and J by 2 bases, with 19 bases between the two germline ends. CDR3 nucleotides: TGTGCCAGCAGCGCCAGGAGGGGGGGATCGCGCAATCAGCCCCAGCATTTT. Translation gives CASSARRGGSRNQPQHF.

The rearrangement joins TRBV6-2 or TRBV6-3 to TRBJ1-5; tentatively, D is TRBD1 (6 bases). The germline V gene encodes CDR1 MNHEY and CDR2 SVGEGT. This CDR3 comprises 14 residues. With 4 bases removed from V and 7 bases from J, the gap between germline ends came to 14 bases. The CDR3 coding sequence is TGTGCCAGCAGTTTCCGGGACAAAAGGCAGCCCCAGCATTTT. Its protein is CASSFRDKRQPQHF.